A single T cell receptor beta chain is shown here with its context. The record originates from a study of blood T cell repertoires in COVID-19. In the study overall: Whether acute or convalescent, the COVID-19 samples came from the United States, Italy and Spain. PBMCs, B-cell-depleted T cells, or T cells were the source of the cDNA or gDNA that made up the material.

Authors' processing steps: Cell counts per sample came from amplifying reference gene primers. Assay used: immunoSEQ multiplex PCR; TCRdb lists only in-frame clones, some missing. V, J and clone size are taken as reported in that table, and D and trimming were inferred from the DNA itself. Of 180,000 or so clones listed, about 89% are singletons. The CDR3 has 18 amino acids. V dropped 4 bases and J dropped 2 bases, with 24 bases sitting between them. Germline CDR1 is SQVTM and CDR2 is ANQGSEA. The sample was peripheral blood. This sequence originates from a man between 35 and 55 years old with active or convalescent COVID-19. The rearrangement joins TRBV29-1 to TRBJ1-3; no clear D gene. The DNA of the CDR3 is TGCAGCGTTGTTTTCCAGAACCTACCGGGATTTACTGGAAACACCATATATTTT. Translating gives CSVVFQNLPGFTGNTIYF. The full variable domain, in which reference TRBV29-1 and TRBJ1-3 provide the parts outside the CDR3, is SAVISQKPSRDICQRGTSLTIQCQVDSQVTMMFWYRQQPGQSLTLIATANQGSEATYESGFVIDKFPISRPNLTFSTLTVSNMSPEDSSIYLCSVVFQNLPGFTGNTIYFGEGSWLTVV.